The TCR beta chain under discussion was sequenced for a study of blood T cells in healthy people across ages. Study observations and caveats: PBMCs left unsorted prevented a conclusive naive versus antigen-experienced comparison.

CDR3 length: 12 amino acids. Germline V gene data show CDR1 as MDHEN and CDR2 as SYDVKM. V was trimmed by 7 bases and J by 6 bases, leaving 9 bases between them. Alongside a J-beta primer mix, a sample-barcoded 5' primer served in a second PCR lasting about 7 to 11 cycles. TCRdb passed the 5' RACE reads through MiXCR, listing each CDR3 protein once. The table includes about 650,000 distinct CDR3 sequences, more than 45% detected once. Points on this clonotype: Its cognate antigen is unknown.

Sequencing used blood. J is TRBJ2-2 and V is TRBV28; D gene ambiguous. This sequence was found in a woman of 80 years or more in good health. CDR3 amino acids: CASTPEAGELFF. CDR3 bases: TGTGCCAGCACTCCCGAAGCCGGGGAGCTGTTTTTT. Combining the CDR3 with reference TRBV28 and TRBJ2-2 gives the whole variable domain DVKVTQSSRYLVKRTGEKVFLECVQDMDHENMFWYRQDPGLGLRLIYFSYDVKMKEKGDIPEGYSVSREKKERFSLILESASTNQTSMYLCASTPEAGELFFGEGSRLTVL.